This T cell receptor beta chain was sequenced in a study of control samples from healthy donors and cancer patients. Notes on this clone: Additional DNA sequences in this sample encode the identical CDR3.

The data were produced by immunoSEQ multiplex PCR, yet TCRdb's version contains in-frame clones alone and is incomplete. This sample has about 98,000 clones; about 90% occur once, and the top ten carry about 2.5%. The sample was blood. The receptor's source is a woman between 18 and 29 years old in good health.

The CDR3 loop reads CASSIVGDYNEQFF. The CDR3 DNA follows: TGTGCCAGTAGTATAGTTGGGGATTACAATGAGCAGTTCTTC. The chain couples TRBV19 to TRBJ2-1, with D unresolved. V lost 1 base and J 4 bases, leaving 8 bases between the germline ends. Germline values: CDR1 LNHDA, CDR2 SQIVND (reference sequence). CDR3 length: 14 amino acids.